This entry features one TCR beta chain sequence. The junction differs from germline at one of its ends, possibly a read error. The sample belongs to a study of control samples from healthy donors and cancer patients. Using immunoSEQ multiplex PCR, the repertoire was profiled, and TCRdb retains in-frame clones only, with some absent. The table includes 70,000 to 90,000 clones, around 94% detected once. The TCR comes from a woman between 18 and 29 years old in good health. What was sequenced was blood.

The DNA of the CDR3 is TGTACCATCAGTGAACCCCGGGGTAATTCACCCCTCCACTTT. This sequence encodes CTISEPRGNSPLHF. The chain couples TRBV10-3 to TRBJ1-6, with D uncertain. Germline V gene data show CDR1 as ENHRY and CDR2 as SYGVKD. The CDR3 sequence is 14 residues long.